A selection of T cell receptor beta chains follows, all from one sample in a study of blood T cells in healthy people across ages. TCRdb analysed the 5' RACE reads with MiXCR anew, one entry per CDR3 protein. The data hold 750,000 to 1,000,000 distinct CDR3 sequences, with almost 30% observed a single time. These same data were also listed under a study on T cells of mothers and their children.

Sequenced: blood. These TCRs come from a woman between 40 and 50 years old in good health. CDR3s include the opening cysteine and the closing phenylalanine or tryptophan. A D gene is named only where the DNA matches it firmly. Clone size is shown for a subset of rows, as once, few, many or a class of expanded clone.

size | J | V | D | CDR3 | DNA
NA | TRBJ1-1 | TRBV9 | NA | CASSVAGGRAFF | TGTGCCAGCAGCGTAGCTGGAGGGAGGGCTTTCTTT
many | TRBJ1-2 | TRBV7-9 | TRBD1 | CASSLGRGQGTTGYTF | TGTGCCAGCAGCTTAGGACGCGGACAGGGGACGACGGGCTACACCTTC
few | TRBJ1-5 | TRBV6-6 | NA | CASSYEGDQPQHF | TGTGCCAGCAGTTACGAGGGTGATCAGCCCCAGCATTTT
NA | TRBJ1-1 | TRBV20-1 | TRBD1 | CSAGRTGVTEAFF | TGCAGTGCTGGGAGGACAGGGGTCACTGAAGCTTTCTTT
NA | TRBJ1-1 | TRBV7-9 | NA | CASSLEYPPTKNTEAFF | TGTGCCAGCAGCTTAGAGTATCCTCCCACTAAGAACACTGAAGCTTTCTTT
NA | TRBJ2-3 | TRBV10-3 | NA | CAISEGGSLVLGGTQYF | TGTGCCATCAGTGAGGGGGGGAGCCTGGTTTTGGGTGGTACGCAGTATTTT
many | TRBJ2-1 | TRBV9 | TRBD2 | CASSETLAGGPYNEQFF | TGTGCCAGCAGCGAGACCCTAGCGGGGGGGCCCTACAATGAGCAGTTCTTC
many | TRBJ2-5 | TRBV28 | TRBD2 | CASTPGTSAQETQYF | TGTGCCAGCACCCCTGGGACTAGCGCACAAGAGACCCAGTACTTC
NA | TRBJ2-5 | TRBV7-2 | NA | CASSLARNSETQYF | TGTGCCAGCAGCTTGGCCCGGAATTCGGAGACCCAGTACTTC
few | TRBJ2-1 | TRBV30 | TRBD2 | CAWSVRDTAGGSYNEQFF | TGTGCCTGGAGTGTAAGGGATACAGCGGGGGGCTCCTACAATGAGCAGTTCTTC
many | TRBJ2-7 | TRBV5-1 | TRBD1 | CASSLGQDYEQYF | TGTGCCAGCAGCTTGGGACAGGACTACGAGCAGTACTTC
NA | TRBJ2-5 | TRBV20-1 | TRBD2 | CSARKLAGDQETQYF | TGCAGTGCTAGAAAACTAGCGGGCGATCAAGAGACCCAGTACTTC
few | TRBJ2-3 | TRBV7-2 | NA | CASSLVLSDTQYF | TGTGCCAGCAGCTTAGTTCTTAGCGATACGCAGTATTTT
NA | TRBJ1-1 | TRBV5-4 | NA | CASSLKGHKNTEAFF | TGTGCCAGCAGCTTAAAAGGACACAAGAACACTGAAGCTTTCTTT
NA | TRBJ2-1 | TRBV10-3 | TRBD1 | CAISRTGEVLNEQFF | TGTGCCATCAGCCGGACAGGGGAGGTTTTGAATGAGCAGTTCTTC
NA | TRBJ2-3 | TRBV7-9 | NA | CASSPLVGMVADTQYF | TGTGCCAGCAGCCCACTCGTGGGGATGGTCGCAGATACGCAGTATTTT
NA | TRBJ2-7 | TRBV20-1 | TRBD2 | CSAKREMIYEQYF | TGCAGTGCTAAGCGGGAGATGATCTACGAGCAGTACTTC
few | TRBJ2-2 | TRBV28 | NA | CALRLITGELFF | TGTGCCTTACGACTGATCACCGGGGAGCTGTTTTTT
many | TRBJ1-2 | TRBV27 | NA | CASSLVGVFGYGYTF | TGTGCCAGCAGTTTAGTAGGGGTTTTTGGCTATGGCTACACCTTC
many | TRBJ2-1 | TRBV28 | TRBD1 | CASRIGGTGFNEQFF | TGTGCCAGCAGGATAGGCGGGACAGGGTTTAATGAGCAGTTCTTC
NA | TRBJ2-1 | TRBV7-2 | NA | CASSPARYVIVNEQFF | TGTGCCAGCAGCCCTGCCCGGTACGTTATTGTCAATGAGCAGTTCTTC
NA | TRBJ2-1 | TRBV11-2 | TRBD2 | CASSLDGGALGDNEQFF | TGTGCCAGCAGCTTAGACGGGGGGGCGCTGGGGGACAATGAGCAGTTCTTC
once | TRBJ2-3 | TRBV18 | TRBD1 | CASAPTGQGAVGDTQYF | TGTGCCAGCGCTCCTACGGGACAGGGAGCGGTGGGGGATACGCAGTATTTT
few | TRBJ2-7 | TRBV5-1 | NA | CASRREGSYEQYF | TGCGCCAGCAGAAGGGAAGGCTCCTACGAGCAGTACTTC
few | TRBJ1-5 | TRBV7-2 | NA | CASSYNGPQHF | TGTGCCAGCAGCTATAATGGGCCCCAGCATTTT
NA | TRBJ2-7 | TRBV4-2 | TRBD2 | CASSRDLSGGYEQYF | TGTGCCAGCAGCCGAGACCTGTCGGGGGGCTACGAGCAGTACTTC
NA | TRBJ2-1 | TRBV7-3 | NA | CASSSNARGQSGNEQFF | TGTGCCAGCAGCTCAAACGCCCGAGGACAGAGCGGGAATGAGCAGTTCTTC
many | TRBJ2-5 | TRBV7-9 | NA | CASTQTVGGYETQYF | TGTGCCAGCACCCAGACTGTGGGGGGTTATGAGACCCAGTACTTC
few | TRBJ2-7 | TRBV7-2 | NA | CASSLVNAGPGEQYF | TGTGCCAGCAGCTTAGTCAATGCAGGGCCGGGTGAGCAGTACTTC
many | TRBJ2-7 | TRBV20-1 | TRBD2 | CSAKISGGASEQYF | TGCAGTGCTAAAATTAGCGGGGGGGCTTCCGAGCAGTACTTC
once | TRBJ2-7 | TRBV3-1 | TRBD2 | CASSQPGTSGSYEQYF | TGTGCCAGCAGCCAACCCGGGACTAGCGGATCCTACGAGCAGTACTTC
NA | TRBJ2-7 | TRBV4-1 | NA | CASSQDLRSSSYEQYF | TGCGCCAGCAGCCAAGATCTGCGGAGCTCTTCCTACGAGCAGTACTTC
NA | TRBJ1-1 | TRBV28 | NA | CASILGGKTEAFF | TGTGCCAGCATCCTTGGCGGGAAAACTGAAGCTTTCTTT
few | TRBJ2-7 | TRBV12-3/TRBV12-4 | TRBD1 | CASSTGTASEQYF | TGTGCCAGCAGTACCGGGACAGCAAGCGAACAGTACTTC
NA | TRBJ1-5 | TRBV5-3 | TRBD1 | CARSLRRWDRGVVNQPQHF | TGTGCCAGAAGCTTACGCCGATGGGACAGGGGAGTAGTCAATCAGCCCCAGCATTTT
NA | TRBJ2-5 | TRBV12-3/TRBV12-4 | NA | CASRSAGGARETQYF | TGTGCCAGCAGGTCGGCTGGGGGAGCCAGAGAGACCCAGTACTTC
many | TRBJ2-7 | TRBV25-1 | TRBD1 | CASRETGTGGYEQYF | TGTGCCAGCAGAGAAACCGGGACAGGGGGCTACGAGCAGTACTTC
many | TRBJ1-2 | TRBV6-4 | NA | CASSDPDIPGYTF | TGTGCCAGCAGTGACCCGGACATCCCTGGCTACACCTTC
few | TRBJ1-3 | TRBV7-9 | TRBD1 | CASSAGTGGNTIYF | TGTGCCAGCAGCGCCGGGACAGGGGGAAACACCATATATTTT
NA | TRBJ1-5 | TRBV20-1 | TRBD1 | CSARVPRAGGSNQPQHF | TGCAGTGCTAGAGTACCGAGGGCAGGGGGAAGCAATCAGCCCCAGCATTTT
NA | TRBJ1-5 | TRBV20-1 | NA | CSARVAGGHSNQPQHF | TGCAGTGCTAGAGTTGCAGGCGGTCATAGCAATCAGCCCCAGCATTTT
many | TRBJ2-1 | TRBV2 | NA | CASMWGGDEQFF | TGTGCCAGCATGTGGGGGGGCGATGAGCAGTTCTTC
NA | TRBJ2-3 | TRBV12-5 | TRBD2 | CASGLMAIAGGITDTQYF | TGTGCTAGTGGTTTGATGGCGATAGCGGGCGGGATCACAGATACGCAGTATTTT
NA | TRBJ1-1 | TRBV5-1 | NA | CASSEQGSEAFF | TGCGCCAGCAGTGAACAGGGATCTGAAGCTTTCTTT
NA | TRBJ2-5 | TRBV20-1 | NA | CSARQAIGSETQYF | TGCAGTGCTAGACAAGCCATTGGGTCAGAGACCCAGTACTTC
NA | TRBJ1-6 | TRBV20-1 | NA | CSAPGPHSPLHF | TGCAGTGCTCCGGGACCGCATTCACCCCTCCACTTT
few | TRBJ1-3 | TRBV29-1 | NA | CSAGQSSGNTIYF | TGCAGCGCTGGACAGAGCTCTGGAAACACCATATATTTT
NA | TRBJ2-7 | TRBV27 | NA | CASSLPGADYEQYF | TGTGCCAGCAGTTTGCCCGGGGCTGACTACGAGCAGTACTTC
many | TRBJ2-4 | TRBV6-5 | NA | CASSYPDPSGIQYF | TGTGCCAGCAGTTACCCGGACCCGTCGGGCATTCAGTACTTC
NA | TRBJ2-7 | TRBV28 | NA | CASSSSPGQGSSYEQYF | NA
many | TRBJ2-7 | TRBV20-1 | NA | CSALNRQRRPYEQYF | TGCAGTGCTCTCAACCGTCAGAGGCGACCCTACGAGCAGTACTTC
many | TRBJ2-1 | TRBV2 | NA | CASRDYDRDEQFF | TGTGCCAGCAGGGACTATGACAGGGATGAGCAGTTCTTC
few | TRBJ1-1 | TRBV7-2 | TRBD1 | CASSRTGSMNTEAFF | TGTGCCAGCAGCAGGACAGGCTCCATGAACACTGAAGCTTTCTTT
few | TRBJ1-4 | TRBV19 | NA | CASRLDRWNEKLFF | TGTGCCAGTAGGTTGGACCGATGGAATGAAAAACTGTTTTTT
NA | TRBJ1-4 | TRBV28 | NA | CASSLPQARNEKLFF | TGTGCCAGCAGTCTCCCGCAGGCCCGTAATGAAAAACTGTTTTTT
many | TRBJ2-1 | TRBV18 | NA | CASSPPNRDLYNEQFF | TGTGCCAGCTCACCACCGAACAGGGACTTATACAATGAGCAGTTCTTC
few | TRBJ2-7 | TRBV3-1 | NA | CASSHLRMEQYF | TGTGCCAGCAGCCACCTTCGGATGGAGCAGTACTTC
NA | TRBJ1-4 | TRBV20-1 | TRBD1 | CSAYRGLGEKLFF | TGCAGTGCTTACAGGGGGCTTGGTGAAAAACTGTTTTTT
NA | TRBJ2-3 | TRBV7-9 | TRBD2 | CASSLLSSGGPSTDTQYF | TGTGCCAGCAGCTTACTGTCTAGCGGGGGACCTAGCACAGATACGCAGTATTTT